This entry lists 32 T cell receptor beta chains sequenced from one sample in a study of a mutant IDH1 vaccine in newly diagnosed glioma (dated by TCRdb to about 2021). These receptors' targets are unknown. Read against the paper, the sample's time point label means: week 11, during vaccination. Every vaccine dose consisted of 300 ug of a 20-mer mutant IDH1 peptide in Montanide, administered subcutaneously together with topical imiquimod. Library preparation employed the immunoSEQ multiplex PCR assay. This is the immuneACCESS table as TCRdb keeps it, with only in-frame sequences that have V and J called. A part of the clones is gone; compared with another copy, unresolved V genes explain less than half, and the rest is unexplained. The sample table contains 55,000 to 70,000 clones; only one count was recorded for 75% to 90% of them. 1.5% to 2.5% of the sample is held by the ten biggest clonotypes.

The input for sequencing was PBMCs, taken from a glioma patient whose treatment included an IDH1 peptide vaccine. The receptors stem from a man aged 40-49 years with glioma.

This clone was picked up one time. The gene calls are TRBV10-2 and TRBJ2-5; tentatively, D is TRBD2 (8 bases). This CDR3 has 16 residues. V was trimmed by 6 bases and J by 2 bases, leaving 19 bases between them. Germline CDR1 and CDR2: WSHSY and SAAADI. The CDR3 is CASREGAGGVQETQYF. The CDR3, as DNA: TGCGCCAGCAGAGAGGGGGCGGGGGGAGTACAAGAGACCCAGTACTTC.

The chain uses TRBV25-1 and TRBJ1-4; possible D gene TRBD1, 6 bases. The V and J ends lost 5 bases and 4 bases respectively, with 23 bases between them. This CDR3 spans 18 amino acids. CDR1 MGHDK and CDR2 SYGVNS come from the germline V gene. CDR3 region: CASSPSRGARTLNEKLFF. The CDR3 DNA reads as TGTGCCAGCAGTCCCTCCCGGGGGGCGCGAACCCTTAATGAAAAACTGTTTTTT.

The chain carries TRBV27 and TRBJ2-1; the match to TRBD1 covers 9 bases. The trim removed 5 bases at V and 10 bases at J, leaving 15 bases unmatched. Germline V gene lookup returns CDR1 MNHEY and CDR2 SMNVEV (reference sequence). The CDR3 extends over 16 amino acids. The CDR3 spells CASSATGGWGAEEQFF. CDR3 DNA: TGTGCCAGCAGTGCTACAGGGGGCTGGGGAGCCGAGGAGCAGTTCTTC.

The chain is built from TRBV6-1 and TRBJ2-3; the match to TRBD2 covers 7 bases. CDR1 MNHNS and CDR2 SASEGT come from the germline V gene. V was pared by 8 bases and J by 0 bases, with 5 bases of the junction left unmatched. This CDR3 contains 14 residues. This CDR3 reads CASRSGVSTDTQYF. CDR3 nucleotide sequence: TGTGCCAGCCGGAGCGGGGTCAGCACAGATACGCAGTATTTT.

This rearrangement joins TRBV19 to TRBJ1-1, with 7 bases fitting TRBD1. This CDR3 contains 19 residues. Germline V gives CDR1 LNHDA, CDR2 SQIVND (reference sequence). V trimming: 6 bases; J trimming: 0 bases; junction bases outside the gene matches: 19. The CDR3 region has the DNA TGTGCCAGTAGCTTAGTGGCGGTGATACAGGGGCCCATGAACACTGAAGCTTTCTTT. Translated: CASSLVAVIQGPMNTEAFF.

This clone came up once. CDR3 DNA sequence: TGTGCCAGCAGCTTGGACAGGGGGGAGGAAAAACTGTTTTTT. This encodes CASSLDRGEEKLFF. The rearrangement uses TRBV11-2 and TRBJ1-4; 10 bases agree with TRBD1. The germline gives CDR1 SGHAT, CDR2 FQNNGV. V shed 3 bases and J 8 bases; nucleotides not matched to a gene: 3. The CDR3 covers 14 residues.

The J gene is TRBJ1-1, the V gene TRBV29-1, with D unclear. Germline CDR1 and CDR2: SQVTM and ANQGSEA. The CDR3 contains 10 residues. The CDR3 DNA follows: TGCAGTGGTTTTGACACTGAAGCTTTCTTT. Protein sequence: CSGFDTEAFF.

The rearrangement joins TRBV12-5 to TRBJ2-4; TRBD2 might be the D (5 bases). V lost 9 bases and J 0 bases, leaving 15 bases between the germline ends. This CDR3 contains 15 residues. The germline CDR1 and CDR2 sequences are LGHNT and FRNRAP. CDR3 coding DNA: TGTGCTAGGGACTCCCAGGAGACAGCCAAAAACATTCAGTACTTC. Its protein product is CARDSQETAKNIQYF.

This chain joins TRBV7-2 and TRBJ2-2; D remains unclear. Trimming stripped 0 bases from V and 5 bases from J, with 7 bases between. The CDR3 is made up of 14 amino acids. In germline, CDR1 is SGHTA, CDR2 FQGNSA. CDR3 amino acids: CASSLAVLTGELFF. In DNA form, the CDR3 reads TGTGCCAGCAGCTTAGCTGTCCTGACCGGGGAGCTGTTTTTT.

V is TRBV7-7 and J is TRBJ2-2; 8 nucleotides match TRBD1. The length of the CDR3 is 16 residues. V was pared by 5 bases and J by 0 bases, with 5 bases of the junction left unmatched. Germline V gene lookup returns CDR1 SSHAT and CDR2 FNYEAQ (reference sequence). The DNA for the CDR3 is TGTGCCAGCAGCCCATTGACAGGGGCGAACACCGGGGAGCTGTTTTTT. Its translation is CASSPLTGANTGELFF.

The J gene is TRBJ2-1, the V gene TRBV7-9; 8 bases line up with TRBD2. CDR3 length: 15 residues. The J segment lost 3 bases and the V segment lost 2 bases, leaving 3 bases of the junction unmatched. Germline V gives CDR1 SEHNR, CDR2 FQNEAQ (reference sequence). This chain's CDR3 is CASSLRLAGYNEQFF. The CDR3 coding sequence is TGTGCCAGCAGCTTAAGGCTAGCGGGCTACAATGAGCAGTTCTTC.

The CDR3 sequence is CASSPEGPVSLMNTEAFF. CDR3 nucleotides: TGCGCCAGCAGCCCGGAAGGGCCGGTCTCGTTGATGAACACTGAAGCTTTCTTT. This rearrangement joins TRBV5-1 to TRBJ1-1; no clear D gene. Trimming removed 4 bases from V and 0 bases from J, with 22 bases in between. Germline CDR1 and CDR2: SGHRS and YFSETQ. The length of the CDR3 is 18 residues. The full variable domain, its missing parts supplied by reference TRBV5-1 and TRBJ1-1, is KAGVTQTPRYLIKTRGQQVTLSCSPISGHRSVSWYQQTPGQGLQFLFEYFSETQRNKGNFPGRFSGRQFSNSRSEMNVSTLELGDSALYLCASSPEGPVSLMNTEAFFGQGTRLTVV.

The rearrangement joins TRBV7-2 to TRBJ2-5; possible D gene TRBD1, 6 bases. V lost 2 bases, J lost 5 bases, and 12 bases lay in between. This CDR3 spans 14 amino acids. Germline CDR1 SGHTA, CDR2 FQGNSA. The CDR3 loop reads CASSLLGGQETQYF. Written as DNA, the CDR3 is TGTGCCAGCAGCTTACTTGGGGGCCAGGAGACCCAGTACTTC.

In its sample, this clone was seen a few times. V gene TRBV29-1 combines with J gene TRBJ1-5, with 8 nucleotides matching TRBD1. In germline, CDR1 is SQVTM, CDR2 ANQGSEA. This CDR3 is built from 14 residues. V shed 4 bases, J shed 0 bases, and the junction held 2 bases outside the gene matches. CDR3 DNA sequence: TGCAGCGTTGGCGGACAGGGTAGCAATCAGCCCCAGCATTTT. Protein: CSVGGQGSNQPQHF.

Only one count was recorded for this clone. The chain links TRBV19 to TRBJ1-5, with unresolved D. Trimming took off 2 bases at V and 6 bases at J, with 5 bases between the two ends. CDR3 length: 12 amino acids. CDR1 and CDR2 from the germline V gene are LNHDA and SQIVND (reference sequence). The CDR3 loop is CASSIKGQPQHF. In DNA form, the CDR3 reads TGTGCCAGTAGTATAAAGGGTCAGCCCCAGCATTTT.

The chain joins TRBV7-9 to TRBJ1-2; tentatively, D is TRBD1 (6 bases). The CDR3 totals 11 residues. Germline loops: CDR1 SEHNR, CDR2 FQNEAQ (reference sequence). Trimming pared 7 bases from V and 10 bases from J, leaving 13 bases between. The DNA for the CDR3 is TGTGCCAGCACCCAGGGGAGATTCTACACCTTC. Its protein is CASTQGRFYTF. The entire variable domain, with the rest obtained from reference TRBV7-9 and TRBJ1-2, is as follows: DTGVSQNPRHKITKRGQNVTFRCDPISEHNRLYWYRQTLGQGPEFLTYFQNEAQLEKSRLLSDRFSAERPKGSFSTLEIQRTEQGDSAMYLCASTQGRFYTFGSGTRLTVV.

Regarding this clone: The sample holds other DNA sequences that translate to the same CDR3. This chain links TRBV10-3 with TRBJ2-3; a weak D match, TRBD2 (7 bases). Trimming took off 3 bases at V and 1 base at J, with 17 bases between the two ends. In germline, CDR1 is ENHRY, CDR2 SYGVKD. CDR3 length: 17 amino acids. In DNA form, the CDR3 reads TGTGCCATCAGTGACCCTAGTGGGGGGGGCGGCACAGATACGCAGTATTTT. Translation gives CAISDPSGGGGTDTQYF.

The J gene is TRBJ2-5, the V gene TRBV7-6; TRBD2 matches 9 bases. Germline trimming cut 3 bases from V and 4 bases from J; bases unmatched to any gene: 3. The germline CDR1 and CDR2 sequences are SGHVS and FNYEAQ. The CDR3 is made up of 14 amino acids. CDR3 protein: CASSFSGSGETQYF. The CDR3 nucleotides are TGTGCCAGCAGCTTTAGCGGGAGCGGAGAGACCCAGTACTTC.

J is TRBJ2-3 and V is TRBV7-9, with D possibly matching TRBD2 (6 bases). The CDR3 totals 15 residues. V gave up 5 bases and J gave up 5 bases, with 17 bases separating them. Germline CDR1 and CDR2: SEHNR and FQNEAQ (reference sequence). The CDR3 coding sequence is TGTGCCAGCAGCCCCCGGGACCAGGAGGGAGATACGCAGTATTTT. Its translation is CASSPRDQEGDTQYF.

The chain links TRBV6-6 to TRBJ1-1; D gene uncertain. The germline CDR1 and CDR2 sequences are MNHNY and SVGAGI (reference sequence). The CDR3 consists of 13 residues. Trimming cost V 4 bases and J 5 bases, with 11 bases left between them. Written as DNA, the CDR3 is TGTGCCAGCAGTTTCCCATCGGGGACTGAAGCTTTCTTT. Its translation: CASSFPSGTEAFF.

The rearrangement uses TRBV2 and TRBJ2-2; D call uncertain. Trimming cost V 7 bases and J 4 bases, with 13 bases left between them. The CDR3 has 14 residues. CDR1 is SNHLY, CDR2 FYNNEI, per germline. The DNA of the CDR3 is TGTGCCAGCAAAAGGGTAGCTGGCACCGGGGAGCTGTTTTTT. This translates into CASKRVAGTGELFF.

The gene calls are TRBV28 and TRBJ1-2; D unresolved. Germline V gives CDR1 MDHEN, CDR2 SYDVKM. The CDR3 is 12 residues long. V dropped 4 bases and J dropped 4 bases, with 7 bases sitting between them. CDR3 bases: TGTGCCAGCAGTTCGGAGGGCTATGGCTACACCTTC. Encoded protein: CASSSEGYGYTF.

The chain employs TRBV23-1 and TRBJ1-5; D is perhaps TRBD1 (6 bases). TRBV23-1 is noted as an ORF with a role that remains uncertain. CDR3 length: 16 amino acids. V was trimmed by 0 bases and J by 9 bases, leaving 18 bases between them. The CDR3 sequence: CASSQSSQGGGWPQHF. DNA for the CDR3: TGCGCCAGCAGTCAATCATCACAGGGAGGTGGCTGGCCCCAGCATTTT.

The chain carries TRBV6-4 and TRBJ2-2; D remains unclear. V was pared by 0 bases and J by 4 bases, with 3 bases between. CDR1 and CDR2 from the germline V gene are MRHNA and SNTAGT. There are 13 residues in the CDR3. The CDR3 coding sequence is TGTGCCAGCAGTGACTCAACCACCGGGGAGCTGTTTTTT. It translates to CASSDSTTGELFF.

The chain uses TRBV5-4 and TRBJ2-1, with 7 bases identical to TRBD2. Germline V gene lookup returns CDR1 SGHNT and CDR2 YYREEE (reference sequence). V lost 4 bases, J lost 4 bases, and 11 bases stayed unmatched. This CDR3 spans 16 amino acids. This chain's CDR3 is CASSRGDVRGYNEQFF. The CDR3 region has the DNA TGTGCCAGCAGCCGGGGGGACGTTAGGGGTTACAATGAGCAGTTCTTC.

In its sample, this clone was seen a few times. The chain uses TRBV5-4 and TRBJ2-3; TRBD2 matches 10 bases. The ends lost 1 base at V and 0 bases at J; junction bases unmatched: 5. The CDR3 spans 17 residues. CDR1 SGHNT and CDR2 YYREEE come from the germline V gene (reference sequence). The CDR3 DNA reads TGTGCCAGCAGCTTGTTCCTAGCGGGGGCTAGCACAGATACGCAGTATTTT. Protein: CASSLFLAGASTDTQYF.

The count of this clone is one. The gene calls are TRBV9 and TRBJ2-1; D may be TRBD1 (6 bases). CDR1 is SGDLS and CDR2 is YYNGEE in the germline V gene. This CDR3 has 16 residues. V gave up 0 bases and J gave up 1 base, with 11 bases separating them. The CDR3 DNA reads as TGTGCCAGCAGCGTAGATAGGGGGAGTTCCTACAATGAGCAGTTCTTC. It is translated as CASSVDRGSSYNEQFF.

This clone has only one observation. The gene calls are TRBV5-6 and TRBJ1-6; TRBD1 agrees at 9 bases. The CDR3 totals 15 residues. The junction had 8 bases not matched to a gene; V was cut back by 3 bases and J by 10 bases. Germline CDR1 reads SGHDT; CDR2 reads YYEEEE. This chain's CDR3 is CASSSGQGSASPLHF. CDR3 coding DNA: TGTGCCAGCAGCTCCGGACAGGGGTCAGCGTCACCCCTCCACTTT. The variable domain in full, completed from reference TRBV5-6 and TRBJ1-6, reads DAGVTQSPTHLIKTRGQQVTLRCSPKSGHDTVSWYQQALGQGPQFIFQYYEEEERQRGNFPDRFSGHQFPNYSSELNVNALLLGDSALYLCASSSGQGSASPLHFGNGTRLTVT.

This clone was counted once. The chain couples TRBV27 to TRBJ1-2; D remains ambiguous. CDR1 and CDR2 from the germline V gene are MNHEY and SMNVEV (reference sequence). The V gene lost 5 bases and the J gene lost 4 bases, with 23 bases spanning the gap. CDR3 size: 17 residues. The CDR3 DNA reads as TGTGCCAGCAGTCCCCTTGTTGTAAATTCCAGGCGCTATGGCTACACCTTC. Its translation is CASSPLVVNSRRYGYTF.

This chain links TRBV21-1 with TRBJ2-3; whether TRBD2, the table's D call, matches the DNA was not checked. TRBV21-1 is termed a pseudogene. This CDR3 spans 17 amino acids. The CDR3 reads CASSKGPRRGVPDTQYF. The CDR3 DNA follows: TGTGCCAGCAGCAAAGGCCCCCGGCGGGGGGTGCCAGATACGCAGTATTTT.

Only one count was recorded for this clone. The V call is TRBV29-1, the J call TRBJ2-3; D perhaps matches TRBD2 (6 bases). Germline CDR1 reads SQVTM; CDR2 reads ANQGSEA. The CDR3 spans 12 residues. V was trimmed by 0 bases and J by 8 bases, leaving 9 bases between them. In DNA form, the CDR3 reads TGCAGCGTTGAAGAACGGGGAGGTACGCAGTATTTT. Amino acids: CSVEERGGTQYF.

The V and J genes are TRBV19 and TRBJ1-5, with TRBD1 matching over 8 bases. Germline CDR1 LNHDA, CDR2 SQIVND (reference sequence). This CDR3 comprises 17 residues. V lost 7 bases, J lost 3 bases, and 14 bases stayed unmatched. The DNA of the CDR3 is TGTGCCAGTACCAACCCACTCGGACAGGGTTCCAATCAGCCCCAGCATTTT. Amino acid sequence: CASTNPLGQGSNQPQHF.